The 16 T cell receptor beta chains listed next were all sequenced from one sample in a study of OX40 agonist ivuxolimab in advanced cancers. This table comes from immunoSEQ multiplex PCR, and its TCRdb copy is limited to in-frame clones, with some not included. The data show approximately 49,000 clones, under 85% seen once. This material consisted of CD4+ or CD8+ T cells sorted from blood, taken in a trial of the OX40 agonist ivuxolimab. All receptors come from an adult with an advanced solid tumor such as melanoma, head and neck, liver or kidney cancer.

The rearrangement joins TRBV7-2 to TRBJ2-7; possible D gene TRBD1, 5 bases. This CDR3 has 16 amino acids. Trimming took off 1 base at V and 3 bases at J, with 16 bases between the two ends. CDR1 SGHTA and CDR2 FQGNSA come from the germline V gene. This chain's CDR3 is CASSLGPNRSGYEQYF. The CDR3 DNA reads as TGTGCCAGCAGCTTAGGTCCCAACAGGAGTGGCTACGAGCAGTACTTC.

The chain combines TRBV21-1 with TRBJ2-1; TRBD2 was called by the table and not checked on the DNA. TRBV21-1 is classified as a pseudogene. CDR3 length: 21 residues. This chain's CDR3 is CASTSHPPLAGRRSSYNEQFF. CDR3 nucleotides: TGTGCCAGCACCTCCCACCCTCCCCTAGCGGGGCGGCGGAGCTCCTACAATGAGCAGTTCTTC.

This clone has only one observation. This chain joins TRBV7-9 and TRBJ1-1; D uncertain. Germline assignment: CDR1 SEHNR and CDR2 FQNEAQ (reference sequence). The length of the CDR3 is 12 residues. V lost 2 bases and J lost 10, with 11 bases in between. CDR3 sequence (DNA): TGTGCCAGCAGCTTACAGGCAACTCGAGCTTTCTTT. This translates into CASSLQATRAFF.

The rearrangement uses TRBV6-6 and TRBJ2-3; TRBD2 aligns across 8 bases. The J segment lost 6 bases and the V segment lost 6 bases, leaving 11 bases of the junction unmatched. The CDR3 runs 15 residues. Germline CDR1 and CDR2: MNHNY and SVGAGI (reference sequence). The CDR3 nucleotides read TGTGCCAGCAGAGGGAGCGGGGGCCTCAGGGATACGCAGTATTTT. Its protein is CASRGSGGLRDTQYF.

V gene TRBV5-1 combines with J gene TRBJ2-3; 10 bases fit TRBD2. Losses at the gene ends were 0 bases for V and 6 bases for J; bases not matched to a gene: 7. The CDR3 extends over 16 amino acids. Germline CDR1 SGHRS, CDR2 YFSETQ. CDR3 nucleotide sequence: TGCGCCAGCAGCTTGGCTACTAGCGGGAACAAGGATACGCAGTATTTT. Its protein is CASSLATSGNKDTQYF.

The V gene is TRBV14, the J gene TRBJ2-1, with 7 bases aligning to TRBD2. CDR3 size: 15 residues. V trimming: 1 base; J trimming: 8 bases; junction bases outside the gene matches: 8. The germline V gene has CDR1 SGHDN and CDR2 FVKESK. CDR3 in amino acids: CASSQARGGVYEQFF. CDR3 bases: TGTGCCAGCAGCCAAGCCCGGGGAGGGGTGTATGAGCAGTTCTTC.

The V and J genes are TRBV6-5 and TRBJ2-7; possible D gene TRBD1, 5 bases. Germline V gene lookup returns CDR1 MNHEY and CDR2 SVGAGI. The CDR3 has 12 amino acids. Trimming took 1 base from V and 5 from J, leaving 6 bases between them. DNA for the CDR3: TGTGCCAGCAGTTACTTAGGGGACGAGCAGTACTTC. This translates into CASSYLGDEQYF.

With respect to this clone: The junction shows a germline mismatch at one end, possibly a read error. For the CDR3, the DNA is TGTGTCAGCAGCTTGGGGACAGGGGGACCTAGCAATCAGCCCCAGCATTTT. This codes for CVSSLGTGGPSNQPQHF. This rearrangement joins TRBV5-5 to TRBJ1-5; TRBD1 aligns across 11 bases. There are 17 residues in the CDR3. Per germline, CDR1 SGHKS and CDR2 YYEKEE (reference sequence). Using reference TRBV5-5 and TRBJ1-5 for the parts outside the CDR3, the full variable domain is DAGVTQSPTHLIKTRGQQVTLRCSPISGHKSVSWYQQVLGQGPQFIFQYYEKEERGRGNFPDRFSARQFPNYSSELNVNALLLGDSALYLCVSSLGTGGPSNQPQHFGDGTRLSIL.

J is TRBJ2-2 and V is TRBV2, with D perhaps being TRBD1 or TRBD2 (6 bases each). The CDR3 loop spans 15 amino acids. Deletions cut 7 bases from V and 5 bases from J, with 17 bases between. Germline CDR1 SNHLY, CDR2 FYNNEI. The CDR3 region has the DNA TGTGCCAGCATACGGGGGCGCCAGGGGACCGGGGAGCTGTTTTTT. Its translation is CASIRGRQGTGELFF.

This sequence joins TRBV25-1 and TRBJ2-7; D possibly corresponds to TRBD1 (6 bases). Trimming removed 3 bases from V and 4 bases from J, with 13 bases in between. CDR1 MGHDK and CDR2 SYGVNS come from the germline V gene. CDR3 length equals 14 residues. In DNA, the CDR3 is TGTGCCAGCAGTGACCAGGACAGCCGTTACGAGCAGTACTTC. Its translation is CASSDQDSRYEQYF.

This rearrangement joins TRBV6-5 to TRBJ2-1, with 7 bases fitting TRBD2. CDR1 MNHEY and CDR2 SVGAGI come from the germline V gene. The ends lost 2 bases at V and 2 bases at J; junction bases unmatched: 3. This CDR3 comprises 15 residues. The CDR3 loop reads CASSYKRGAYNEQFF. The CDR3 DNA is TGTGCCAGCAGTTACAAGCGGGGAGCCTACAATGAGCAGTTCTTC.

Remarks on this clone: Its ends do not fully match the called genes, so a read error is possible. This chain links TRBV4-2 with TRBJ2-3; no definite D call. CDR3 size: 13 residues. Germline loops: CDR1 LGHNA, CDR2 YNFKEQ. The CDR3 region has the DNA TGTGCCAGCAGCCAAGATGCTGGAGAGAAGAGGCATTTT. It is translated as CASSQDAGEKRHF.

V and J are TRBV4-2 and TRBJ1-2; weak D call: TRBD1 (5 bases). CDR1 is LGHNA and CDR2 is YNFKEQ in the germline V gene. V was trimmed by 5 bases and J by 2 bases, leaving 15 bases between them. The CDR3 spans 15 residues. In nucleotides, the CDR3 is TGTGCCAGCAGCTTGCTGCGGGGCGAAAACTATGGCTACACCTTC. Protein sequence: CASSLLRGENYGYTF.

The J gene is TRBJ2-5, the V gene TRBV18, with 8 positions matching TRBD1. The J call may not be correct, given that the DNA end is closer to TRBJ2-7. Germline values: CDR1 KGHSH, CDR2 LQKENI. This CDR3 is 17 amino acids long. The chain's CDR3 is CASSPQSNRGWGYEQYF. The CDR3 DNA sequence: TGTGCCAGCTCACCTCAATCCAACAGGGGGTGGGGATACGAGCAGTACTTC.

The count of this clone is one. The genes are TRBV9 and TRBJ2-7; 8 positions match TRBD2. The trim removed 0 bases at V and 0 bases at J, leaving 5 bases unmatched. This CDR3 contains 16 residues. Germline CDR1 reads SGDLS; CDR2 reads YYNGEE. CDR3 nucleotide sequence: TGTGCCAGCAGCGTAGGGAGCGGGGGCCCCTCCTACGAGCAGTACTTC. Amino acids: CASSVGSGGPSYEQYF.

The V call is TRBV7-2, the J call TRBJ1-2; 8 positions match TRBD1. V dropped 5 bases and J dropped 1; count of bases not matched to a gene: 12. Per germline, CDR1 SGHTA and CDR2 FQGNSA. The CDR3 is 17 residues long. The CDR3 sequence: CASSPRQGKVLNYGYTF. As DNA, the CDR3 is TGTGCCAGCAGCCCCCGACAGGGGAAAGTCCTTAACTATGGCTACACCTTC.